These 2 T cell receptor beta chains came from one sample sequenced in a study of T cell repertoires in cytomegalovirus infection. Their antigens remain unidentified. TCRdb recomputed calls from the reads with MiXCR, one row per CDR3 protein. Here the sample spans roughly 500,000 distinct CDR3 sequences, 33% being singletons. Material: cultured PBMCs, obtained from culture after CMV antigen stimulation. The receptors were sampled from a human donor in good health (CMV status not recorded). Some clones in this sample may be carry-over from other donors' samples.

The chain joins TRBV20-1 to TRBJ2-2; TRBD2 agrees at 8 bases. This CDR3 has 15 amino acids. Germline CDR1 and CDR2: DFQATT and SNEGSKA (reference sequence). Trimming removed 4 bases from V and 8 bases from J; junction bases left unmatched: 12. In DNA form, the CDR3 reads TGCAGTGCTATAGGACTAGCTATCAATGAGGGGGAGCTGTTTTTT. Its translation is CSAIGLAINEGELFF.

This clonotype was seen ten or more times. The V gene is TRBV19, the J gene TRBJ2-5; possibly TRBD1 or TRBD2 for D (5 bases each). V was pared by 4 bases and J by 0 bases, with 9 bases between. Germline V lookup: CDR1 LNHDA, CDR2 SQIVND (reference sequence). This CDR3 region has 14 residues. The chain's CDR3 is CASSRGGYQETQYF. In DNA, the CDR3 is TGTGCCAGTAGTAGGGGCGGGTACCAAGAGACCCAGTACTTC.